This T cell receptor (beta chain) was sequenced during a study of blood T cell repertoires in COVID-19. Study-level information: Samples taken during acute and convalescent COVID-19 were collected in the United States, Italy and Spain. Nucleic acid was either cDNA or gDNA, and it came from T cells, B-cell-depleted T cells, or PBMCs.

TCRdb's copy holds only in-frame clones and misses some; the assay was immunoSEQ multiplex PCR. In the table there are approximately 200,000 clones, about nine tenths of which are singletons. J gave up 4 bases and V 2 bases, and 3 bases lay outside the gene matches. This CDR3 comprises 16 residues. Germline values: CDR1 SGHRS, CDR2 YFSETQ. The TCR originated in a man between 50 and 59 years old with acute or convalescent COVID-19. Sequencing used peripheral blood. The J gene is TRBJ2-1, the V gene TRBV5-1; 13 bases map to TRBD2. This CDR3 reads CASSFTSGGVYNEQFF. CDR3 sequence (DNA): TGCGCCAGCAGCTTTACTAGCGGGGGGGTTTACAATGAGCAGTTCTTC.